The rows below give T cell receptor beta chains drawn from one sample of a study of molecular identifiers for immune sequencing clone quantification. MiXCR was run by TCRdb on the PCR reads, yielding one entry per CDR3 protein. Among nearly 55,000 distinct CDR3 sequences listed, more than 35% were seen once. Sequencing was carried out using naive CD8+ T cells from blood, with Jurkat cell RNA spiked in. These receptors all stem from a human donor in good health. Some libraries in this study had Jurkat cell RNA spiked in. Each CDR3 is given with its conserved first and last residue. A D gene is named only where the DNA matches it firmly.

>NA|TRBJ2-3|TRBV27
CAVRTGSTDTQYF
>NA|TRBJ1-4|TRBV2
CASGPGPSYEKQFF
>NA|TRBJ2-2|TRBV27
CASSLHSGELFF
>NA|TRBJ2-1|TRBV9
CASSVGDRDEQFF
>NA|TRBJ1-5|TRBV5-6
CASSLVGGDQPQHF
>NA|TRBJ2-7|TRBV12-3/TRBV12-4
CASSFAGGGRYEQYF
>NA|TRBJ2-2|TRBV24-1
CATSDPNFQGHTGEQFF
>NA|TRBJ1-3|TRBV27
CASSLSGSLAGTIKF
>TRBD2|TRBJ2-7|TRBV29-1
CSVAGGPGYEQYF
>TRBD2|TRBJ2-3|TRBV6-2/TRBV6-3
CASSYLAGGGTDTQNF
>NA|TRBJ2-2|TRBV28
CASSLSPRGRGELFF
>NA|TRBJ1-1|TRBV19
CASPRGTEAFF
>NA|TRBJ1-1|TRBV4-2
CASSQGGSDEAFF
>NA|TRBJ2-7|TRBV9
CASSSHSYEQYF
>NA|TRBJ2-1|TRBV27
CASTDRHNEQFF
>TRBD1|TRBJ2-1|TRBV5-6
CASSPDRGLSYNEQFF
>NA|TRBJ2-5|TRBV2
CATRGVAETQYF
>NA|TRBJ1-1|TRBV7-9
CASSLITIEAFF
>NA|TRBJ2-3|TRBV24-1
CATSDLGSDTDTQYF
>NA|TRBJ1-1|TRBV7-9
CASSLALGTEAFF
>NA|TRBJ1-4|TRBV5-1
CASSPERWGSDEKLFF
>NA|TRBJ2-3|TRBV28
CSSSLNTGNTQYF
>NA|TRBJ1-5|TRBV6-2/TRBV6-3
CASSALTKLDQPQHF
>NA|TRBJ2-5|TRBV5-1
CASSLGGGTETQYF
>NA|TRBJ2-3|TRBV28
CASSDPNPGRSDTQYF
>TRBD1|TRBJ1-6|TRBV28
CASSVDRVYNSPLHF
>NA|TRBJ2-3|TRBV28
CASRPGHPDTQKF
>NA|TRBJ2-3|TRBV28
CASSVRGAADTQYF
>NA|TRBJ2-2|TRBV4-1
CASSRDPRGELFF
>NA|TRBJ2-2|TRBV9
CASSVARGEPNTGELFF
>NA|TRBJ2-5|TRBV15
CATSRVGQPVEETQYF
>NA|TRBJ2-3|TRBV27
CASSLSATDTQYF
>NA|TRBJ2-2|TRBV5-1
CASSVNRDAIFTGELFF
>TRBD1|TRBJ2-7|TRBV9
CASSVEGATIYEQYF
>NA|TRBJ2-1|TRBV24-1
CATSARGRAYNEQFF
>TRBD1|TRBJ1-5|TRBV6-2/TRBV6-3
CASRDRVNQPPHF
>NA|TRBJ1-1|TRBV5-3
CASSYQIPEAFF
>NA|TRBJ2-7|TRBV2
CASETFSAGEQYF
>TRBD1|TRBJ2-7|TRBV4-3
CASSPRTGLIHEQYF
>TRBD2|TRBJ2-1|TRBV6-5
CASSYSAGAGEQSF
>NA|TRBJ1-1|TRBV27
CASKQLGTEAFF
>NA|TRBJ2-1|TRBV27
CASTPVGTYNEQIF
>NA|TRBJ2-7|TRBV5-1
CASSLCDTGDAQYF
>TRBD2|TRBJ2-7|TRBV28
CASRSLSGLSYEQYF
>NA|TRBJ1-1|TRBV9
CAGSEGHRYTEAFF
>NA|TRBJ2-7|TRBV20-1
CSAFDWSYEQYF
>NA|TRBJ2-2|TRBV28
CASAESGELFF
>TRBD2|TRBJ2-3|TRBV20-1
CSANRRGLAGYADTQYF
>NA|TRBJ2-1|TRBV28
CASTEVTESPIYNEQFF
>NA|TRBJ2-7|TRBV27
CASSFRARGEQYF
>TRBD2|TRBJ2-2|TRBV7-6
CASSHPGLAATGELFF
>NA|TRBJ1-4|TRBV2
CASSPGPSYEKLFF
>NA|TRBJ2-1|TRBV13
CASSLGRGEQFF
>TRBD2|TRBJ2-7|TRBV6-5
CASSYLGTSGTYEQYF
>NA|TRBJ2-5|TRBV11-2
CASSSPLSIKETQYF